This T cell receptor beta chain was observed in a study of siplizumab effects on memory and regulatory T cells (dated by TCRdb to the late 2010s). The study in broad terms: The study looked at the effect of siplizumab, an anti-CD2 antibody, on alloreactive T-cell subsets in allogeneic mixed lymphocyte reactions made from human PBMCs.

Sorted unstimulated T cells, along with proliferating T cells recovered from mixed lymphocyte reactions, underwent TCRbeta CDR3 sequencing. Fresh whole blood from ten HLA-typed healthy donors served as the source for isolating PBMCs. Broad study findings and their caveats: Because sequences below about 10^-5 frequency were poorly captured, only a minor fraction of alloreactive clones could be mapped to unstimulated subsets. Of the alloreactive CD4+ clones that could be mapped, the Treg-derived share averaged about 70% with siplizumab compared with 26.9% in control reactions. The cumulative frequency of alloreactive sequences that could be traced back to unstimulated CD4+ memory T cells was significantly reduced by siplizumab. The suppressive function of proliferating Tregs from siplizumab cultures was not functionally confirmed. A naive or memory phenotype could not be assigned to roughly 80-95% of proliferating CD4+ or CD8+ clones. Unstimulated naive T cells appeared to be more diverse than memory T cells, and naive cells seemed to make a substantial contribution to the alloresponse.

Worth noting for this clone: Its target antigen remains unknown. No much larger clone is present one base from it, and per-base qualities are unavailable.

The library was built by means of the immunoSEQ multiplex PCR assay. The deep sequencing platform assayed around 10^5 TCR templates per sample. Genomic DNA extracted from sorted T cells was the material used for TCRbeta CDR3 sequencing. The authors' analysis ran thus. The R programming language was used for the clonal analysis of the TCRbeta CDR3 data. Comparing unstimulated samples against CFSE-low samples taken after the reaction was how alloreactive CD4+ and CD8+ clones were defined. Alloreactive CD4+ clones were assigned to regulatory or non-regulatory origin by matching sequences to sorted unstimulated Treg and non-Treg repertoires. In TCRdb, the immuneACCESS table is reduced to in-frame sequences with V and J assigned. These tables do not hold every clone; where another copy was compared, an unresolved V gene accounts for under half, and the others remain unexplained. D and trimming come from the DNA, and the V and J calls and clone size come from that table. Counted in this sample were roughly 100,000 clones; roughly nine tenths of them appeared once. About 1.1% of the sample belongs to the ten largest clones.

V loses 2 bases, J loses 9 bases, and the germline ends lie 17 bases apart. From a lookup of the germline V gene, CDR1 and CDR2 are MNHNS and SASEGT. Including cysteine and phenylalanine, the CDR3 has 15 amino acids. Only the CDR3 portion is preserved as DNA: 45 bases, with reading frame beginning at the first base. The chain uses TRBV6-1 and TRBJ2-1; TRBD2 might be the D gene, on 5 matching bases. Input material: CD4+ T cells sorted from blood. The source is a human donor in good health. The bases read TGTGCCAGCAGTGAACTCCCCCTAGCTCTTGGTGAGCAGTTCTTC. Its translation reads: CASSELPLALGEQFF.